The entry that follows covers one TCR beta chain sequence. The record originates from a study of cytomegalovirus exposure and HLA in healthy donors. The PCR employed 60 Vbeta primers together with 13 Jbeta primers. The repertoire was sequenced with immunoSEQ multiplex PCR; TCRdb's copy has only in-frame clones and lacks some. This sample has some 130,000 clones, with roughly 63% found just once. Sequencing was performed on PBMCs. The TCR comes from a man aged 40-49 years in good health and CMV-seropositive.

The CDR3 loop is CASRRDRSYNSPLHF. CDR3 nucleotides: TGTGCCAGCAGACGCGACAGGTCCTATAATTCACCCCTCCACTTT. V usage is TRBV5-4 and J usage is TRBJ1-6; D may be TRBD1 (6 bases). Deletions cut 5 bases from V and 1 base from J, with 10 bases between. CDR3 length equals 15 residues. The V gene's germline CDR1 is SGHNT and CDR2 YYREEE (reference sequence). Full variable domain (rest looked up from reference TRBV5-4 and TRBJ1-6): ETGVTQSPTHLIKTRGQQVTLRCSSQSGHNTVSWYQQALGQGPQFIFQYYREEENGRGNFPPRFSGLQFPNYSSELNVNALELDDSALYLCASRRDRSYNSPLHFGNGTRLTVT.